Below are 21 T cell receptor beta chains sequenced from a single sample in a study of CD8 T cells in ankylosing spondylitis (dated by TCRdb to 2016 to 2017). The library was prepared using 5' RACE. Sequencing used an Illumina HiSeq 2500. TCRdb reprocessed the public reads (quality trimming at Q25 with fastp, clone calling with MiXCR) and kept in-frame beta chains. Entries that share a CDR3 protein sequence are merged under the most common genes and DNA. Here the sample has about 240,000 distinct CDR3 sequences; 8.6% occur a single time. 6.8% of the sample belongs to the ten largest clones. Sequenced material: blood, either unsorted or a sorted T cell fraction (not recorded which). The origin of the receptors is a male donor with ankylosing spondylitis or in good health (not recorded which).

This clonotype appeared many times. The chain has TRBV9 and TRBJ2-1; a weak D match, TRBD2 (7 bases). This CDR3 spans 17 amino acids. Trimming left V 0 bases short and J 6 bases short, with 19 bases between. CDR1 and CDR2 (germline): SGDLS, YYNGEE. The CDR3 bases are TGTGCCAGCAGCGTAGTTGGGGGGGCAGGGGCCCTCAATGAGCAGTTCTTC. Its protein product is CASSVVGGAGALNEQFF.

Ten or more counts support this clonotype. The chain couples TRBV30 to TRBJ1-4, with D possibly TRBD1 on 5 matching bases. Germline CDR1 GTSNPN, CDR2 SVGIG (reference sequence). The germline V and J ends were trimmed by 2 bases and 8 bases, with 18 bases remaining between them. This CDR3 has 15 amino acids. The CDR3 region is CAWSPTGGYGEKLFF. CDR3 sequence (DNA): TGTGCCTGGAGTCCAACGGGGGGGTACGGCGAAAAACTGTTTTTT.

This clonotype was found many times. The CDR3 DNA is TGTGCCAGCAGTTTAGGACAGGGCCGGGCAGATACGCAGTATTTT. Translated: CASSLGQGRADTQYF. V gene TRBV12-3 or TRBV12-4 combines with J gene TRBJ2-3, with 7 bases aligning to TRBD1. The CDR3 spans 15 residues. J was trimmed by 4 bases and V by 1 base; bases with no gene match: 5.

The CDR3 DNA reads TGTGCCAGCTCACGAGGGACAGGGACAGACACTGAAGCTTTCTTT. Protein sequence: CASSRGTGTDTEAFF. V gene TRBV18 combines with J gene TRBJ1-1, with 9 nucleotides matching TRBD1. Per germline, CDR1 KGHSH and CDR2 LQKENI. CDR3 size: 15 residues. Trimming cost V 4 bases and J 3 bases; bases outside gene matches: 6. The variable domain in full, with the rest retrieved from reference TRBV18 and TRBJ1-1, is NAGVMQNPRHLVRRRGQEARLRCSPMKGHSHVYWYRQLPEEGLKFMVYLQKENIIDESGMPKERFSAEFPKEGPSILRIQQVVRGDSAAYFCASSRGTGTDTEAFFGQGTRLTVV.

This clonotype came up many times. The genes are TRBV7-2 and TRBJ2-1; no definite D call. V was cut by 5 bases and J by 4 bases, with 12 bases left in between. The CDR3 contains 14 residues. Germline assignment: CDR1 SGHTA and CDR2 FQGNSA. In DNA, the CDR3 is TGTGCCAGCAGCCCTCTGACTGGTTACAATGAGCAGTTCTTC. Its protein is CASSPLTGYNEQFF.

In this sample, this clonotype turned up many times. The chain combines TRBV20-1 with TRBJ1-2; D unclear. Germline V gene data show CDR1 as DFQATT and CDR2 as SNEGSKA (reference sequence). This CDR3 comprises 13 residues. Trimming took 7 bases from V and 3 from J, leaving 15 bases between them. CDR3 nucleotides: TGCAGTGTTAGCAGACCGGGTTACTATGGCTACACCTTC. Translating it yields CSVSRPGYYGYTF.

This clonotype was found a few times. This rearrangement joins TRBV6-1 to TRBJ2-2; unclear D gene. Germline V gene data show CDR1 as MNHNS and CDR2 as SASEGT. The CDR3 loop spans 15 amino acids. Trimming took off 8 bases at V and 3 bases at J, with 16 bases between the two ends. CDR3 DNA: TGTGCCAGCCGAAAGTTCTTAGCAGACACCGGGGAGCTGTTTTTT. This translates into CASRKFLADTGELFF.

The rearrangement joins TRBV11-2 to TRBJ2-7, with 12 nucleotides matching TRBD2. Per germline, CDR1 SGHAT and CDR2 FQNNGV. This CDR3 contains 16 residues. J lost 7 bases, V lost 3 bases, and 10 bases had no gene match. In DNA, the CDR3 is TGTGCCAGCAGCTTCCTGACTAGCGGGGGCCCCGGGGAGCAGTACTTC. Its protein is CASSFLTSGGPGEQYF.

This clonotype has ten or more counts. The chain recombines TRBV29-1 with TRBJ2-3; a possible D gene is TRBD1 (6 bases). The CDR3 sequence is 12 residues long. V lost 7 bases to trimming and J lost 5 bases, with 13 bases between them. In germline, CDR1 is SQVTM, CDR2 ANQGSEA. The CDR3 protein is CSARDTLDTQYF. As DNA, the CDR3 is TGCAGCGCCCGGGACACGCTAGATACGCAGTATTTT.

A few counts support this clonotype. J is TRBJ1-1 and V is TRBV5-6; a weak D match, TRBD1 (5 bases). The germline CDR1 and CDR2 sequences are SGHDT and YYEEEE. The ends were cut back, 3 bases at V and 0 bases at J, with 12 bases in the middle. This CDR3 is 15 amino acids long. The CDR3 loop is CASSWGGTLNTEAFF. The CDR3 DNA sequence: TGTGCCAGCAGCTGGGGTGGGACCTTGAACACTGAAGCTTTCTTT.

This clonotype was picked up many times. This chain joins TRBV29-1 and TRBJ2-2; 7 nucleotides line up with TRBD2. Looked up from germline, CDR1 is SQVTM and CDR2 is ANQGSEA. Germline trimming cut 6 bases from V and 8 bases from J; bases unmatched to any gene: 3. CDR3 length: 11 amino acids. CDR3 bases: TGCAGCGTCGGGAGGCAGGGGGAGCTGTTTTTT. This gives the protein CSVGRQGELFF.

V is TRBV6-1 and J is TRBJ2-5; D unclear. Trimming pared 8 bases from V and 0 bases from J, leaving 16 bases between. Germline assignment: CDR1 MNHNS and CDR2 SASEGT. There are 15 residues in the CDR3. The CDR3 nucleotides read TGTGCCAGCGGCCTTGTGGGCGGCTACCAAGAGACCCAGTACTTC. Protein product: CASGLVGGYQETQYF.

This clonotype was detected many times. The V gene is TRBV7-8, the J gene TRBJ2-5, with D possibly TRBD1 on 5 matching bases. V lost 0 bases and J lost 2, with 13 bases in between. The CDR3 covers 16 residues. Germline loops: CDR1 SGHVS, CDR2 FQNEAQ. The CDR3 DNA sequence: TGTGCCAGCAGCTTAGCGCGGTACAGGTCACAAGAGACCCAGTACTTC. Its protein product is CASSLARYRSQETQYF.

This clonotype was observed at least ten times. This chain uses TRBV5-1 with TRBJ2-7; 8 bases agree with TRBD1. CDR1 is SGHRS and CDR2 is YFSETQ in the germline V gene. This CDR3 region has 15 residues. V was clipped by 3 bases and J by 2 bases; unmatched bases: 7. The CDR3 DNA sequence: TGCGCCAGCAGCTCAGACGGGACAGGCCCCTACGAGCAGTACTTC. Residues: CASSSDGTGPYEQYF.

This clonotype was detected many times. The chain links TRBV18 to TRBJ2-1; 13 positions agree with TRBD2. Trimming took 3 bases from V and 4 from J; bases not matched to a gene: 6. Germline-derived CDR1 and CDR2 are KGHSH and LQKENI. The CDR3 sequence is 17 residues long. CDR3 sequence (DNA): TGTGCCAGCTCACCTAGGACTAGCGGGAGTTTTTACAATGAGCAGTTCTTC. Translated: CASSPRTSGSFYNEQFF.

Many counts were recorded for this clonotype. The chain's CDR3 is CASRLTGDGTEAFF. In DNA form, the CDR3 reads TGCGCCAGCCGTCTGACCGGGGATGGCACTGAAGCTTTCTTT. The rearrangement uses TRBV5-1 and TRBJ1-1; D call uncertain. The CDR3 is 14 amino acids. Looked up from germline, CDR1 is SGHRS and CDR2 is YFSETQ. Trimming removed 7 bases from V and 4 bases from J, with 17 bases in between.

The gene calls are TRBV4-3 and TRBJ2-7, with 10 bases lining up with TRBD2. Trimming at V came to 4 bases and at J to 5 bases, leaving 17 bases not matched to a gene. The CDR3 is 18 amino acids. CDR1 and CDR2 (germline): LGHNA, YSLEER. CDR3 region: CASSPKEYASGSSDEQYF. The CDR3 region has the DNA TGCGCCAGCAGCCCAAAGGAGTACGCTAGCGGGAGCAGTGACGAGCAGTACTTC.

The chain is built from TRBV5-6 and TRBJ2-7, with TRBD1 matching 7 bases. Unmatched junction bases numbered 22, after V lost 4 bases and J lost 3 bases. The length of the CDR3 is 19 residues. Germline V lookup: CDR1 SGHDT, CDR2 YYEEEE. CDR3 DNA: TGTGCCAGCAGCCCTGGGCTCTTTTCTAACAGGGGTTTGGACTACGAGCAGTACTTC. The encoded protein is CASSPGLFSNRGLDYEQYF. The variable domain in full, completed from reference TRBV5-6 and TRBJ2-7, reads DAGVTQSPTHLIKTRGQQVTLRCSPKSGHDTVSWYQQALGQGPQFIFQYYEEEERQRGNFPDRFSGHQFPNYSSELNVNALLLGDSALYLCASSPGLFSNRGLDYEQYFGPGTRLTVT.

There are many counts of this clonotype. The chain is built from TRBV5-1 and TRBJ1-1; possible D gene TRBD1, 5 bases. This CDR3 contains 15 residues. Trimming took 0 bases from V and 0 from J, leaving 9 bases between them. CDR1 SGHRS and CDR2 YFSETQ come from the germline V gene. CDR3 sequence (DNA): TGCGCCAGCAGCTTGGAGGGACGGATGAACACTGAAGCTTTCTTT. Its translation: CASSLEGRMNTEAFF. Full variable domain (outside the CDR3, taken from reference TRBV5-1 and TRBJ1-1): KAGVTQTPRYLIKTRGQQVTLSCSPISGHRSVSWYQQTPGQGLQFLFEYFSETQRNKGNFPGRFSGRQFSNSRSEMNVSTLELGDSALYLCASSLEGRMNTEAFFGQGTRLTVV.

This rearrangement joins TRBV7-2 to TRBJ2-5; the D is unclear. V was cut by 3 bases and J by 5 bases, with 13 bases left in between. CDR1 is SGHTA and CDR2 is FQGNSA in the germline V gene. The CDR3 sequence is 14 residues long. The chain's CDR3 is CASSFPNSRETQYF. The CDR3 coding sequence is TGTGCCAGCAGCTTCCCGAACTCGCGGGAGACCCAGTACTTC.

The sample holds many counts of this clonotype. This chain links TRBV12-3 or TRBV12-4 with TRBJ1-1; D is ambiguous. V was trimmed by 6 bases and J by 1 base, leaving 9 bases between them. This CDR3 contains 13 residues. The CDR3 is CASRPPRNTEAFF. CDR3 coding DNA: TGTGCCAGCAGACCACCAAGGAACACTGAAGCTTTCTTT.